These 29 T cell receptor beta chains originate from one sample sequenced in a study of blood T cell repertoires in COVID-19. The protocol was immunoSEQ multiplex PCR, while the TCRdb copy is restricted to in-frame clones and leaves out a portion. The table records approximately 120,000 clones, 86% of them present only once. The specimen sequenced was peripheral blood. These receptors were taken from a woman aged 50 to 65 who had recovered from COVID-19.

This clone was seen repeatedly, ten times or more. The chain has TRBV5-4 and TRBJ2-5, with D perhaps matching TRBD1 (6 bases). Trimming shortened V by 0 bases and J by 3 bases, and 21 bases separated the two germline ends. The CDR3 extends over 18 amino acids. CDR1 is SGHNT, CDR2 YYREEE, per germline (reference sequence). The CDR3 DNA follows: TGTGCCAGCAGCTTGGCCCGCTCGAAGGGGGATATTAAAGAGACCCAGTACTTC. Its protein product is CASSLARSKGDIKETQYF.

This chain connects TRBV4-1 to TRBJ2-7, with 10 nucleotides matching TRBD2. Germline-derived CDR1 and CDR2 are MGHRA and YSYEKL. V lost 0 bases to trimming and J lost 6 bases; unmatched junction nucleotides: 8. The CDR3 consists of 16 residues. The chain's CDR3 is CASSQEAVIAGGEQYF. CDR3 DNA: TGCGCCAGCAGCCAAGAGGCGGTAATAGCGGGAGGCGAGCAGTACTTC.

J is TRBJ2-7 and V is TRBV19; 9 nucleotides agree with TRBD1. The CDR3 extends over 15 amino acids. V shed 0 bases, J shed 4 bases, and the junction held 4 bases outside the gene matches. Germline V CDR1 and CDR2: LNHDA, SQIVND (reference sequence). The CDR3 region is CASSIEGTGIYEQYF. CDR3 DNA: TGTGCCAGTAGTATAGAAGGGACAGGGATTTACGAGCAGTACTTC.

The chain links TRBV12-5 to TRBJ2-7; D perhaps matches TRBD1 (6 bases). Per the germline V gene, CDR1 is LGHNT and CDR2 is FRNRAP. The CDR3 sequence is 15 residues long. V lost 0 bases and J 1 base, leaving 10 bases between the germline ends. This CDR3 reads CASGLVATGSYEQYF. The CDR3 nucleotides are TGTGCTAGTGGTTTGGTTGCCACAGGGTCCTACGAGCAGTACTTC.

V is TRBV14 and J is TRBJ2-5; D possibly corresponds to TRBD2 (7 bases). In germline, CDR1 is SGHDN, CDR2 FVKESK. The CDR3 is 14 residues long. The V and J ends lost 5 bases and 7 bases respectively, with 17 bases between them. CDR3 amino acids: CASSGVRGAGTQYF. The CDR3 nucleotides are TGTGCCAGCAGCGGCGTCCGGGGGGCCGGGACCCAGTACTTC.

V and J are TRBV6-6 and TRBJ1-2; D is possibly TRBD1 (5 bases). With 2 bases removed from V and 7 bases from J, the gap between germline ends came to 20 bases. The length of the CDR3 is 16 residues. Looked up from germline, CDR1 is MNHNY and CDR2 is SVGAGI (reference sequence). This chain's CDR3 is CASSYSTAGRFGGYTF. The CDR3 DNA sequence: TGTGCCAGCAGTTACAGCACCGCAGGGCGGTTCGGTGGCTACACCTTC.

The chain is built from TRBV7-9 and TRBJ2-7, with 7 bases matching TRBD2. V dropped 5 bases and J dropped 1; count of bases not matched to a gene: 14. The germline V gene encodes CDR1 SEHNR and CDR2 FQNEAQ (reference sequence). This CDR3 comprises 17 residues. CDR3 DNA sequence: TGTGCCAGCAGCCCCATCCCTGGTGGCGGGGGATCCTACGAGCAGTACTTC. It encodes CASSPIPGGGGSYEQYF.

CDR3 protein: CASSPNWGDGYTF. DNA of the CDR3: TGTGCCAGCAGCCCTAACTGGGGCGATGGCTACACCTTC. The chain combines TRBV12-3 or TRBV12-4 with TRBJ1-2; a possible D gene is TRBD1 (5 bases). The CDR3 extends over 13 amino acids. V lost 6 bases, J lost 6 bases, and 14 bases lay in between.

CDR3 protein: CASSLEGGYNQPQHF. In DNA, the CDR3 is TGTGCCAGCAGCTTAGAGGGGGGGTACAATCAGCCCCAGCATTTT. This chain connects TRBV11-2 to TRBJ1-5, with D perhaps matching TRBD1 (5 bases). V gave up 0 bases and J gave up 3 bases, with 9 bases separating them. CDR3 length equals 15 residues. Germline lookup yields CDR1 SGHAT and CDR2 FQNNGV.

A note on this clone: The sample contains more than one DNA sequence encoding this CDR3. The CDR3 protein is CASSLRAGGVTDTQYF. The CDR3 region has the DNA TGCGCCAGCAGCTTGAGGGCGGGAGGGGTCACAGATACGCAGTATTTT. This sequence joins TRBV5-1 and TRBJ2-3, with TRBD2 identical over 9 bases. After removal of 1 base from V and 2 bases from J, the junction contained 5 bases not matched to a gene. Germline values: CDR1 SGHRS, CDR2 YFSETQ. This CDR3 region has 16 residues.

The chain is built from TRBV6-5 and TRBJ1-1; D unresolved. This CDR3 has 14 residues. CDR1 is MNHEY and CDR2 is SVGAGI in the germline V gene. Trimming took 6 bases from V and 0 from J, leaving 11 bases between them. CDR3 bases: TGTGCCAGCAGGGTAACACCCATGAACACTGAAGCTTTCTTT. The encoded protein is CASRVTPMNTEAFF.

This clone was observed a single time. The chain carries TRBV7-9 and TRBJ1-2; D gene ambiguous. Trimming stripped 4 bases from V and 5 bases from J, with 8 bases between. The CDR3 runs 12 residues. The germline CDR1 and CDR2 sequences are SEHNR and FQNEAQ (reference sequence). CDR3 sequence: CASSYNSYGYTF. The CDR3 nucleotides are TGTGCCAGCAGCTATAACAGTTATGGCTACACCTTC. The full variable domain, in which reference TRBV7-9 and TRBJ1-2 provide the parts outside the CDR3, is DTGVSQNPRHKITKRGQNVTFRCDPISEHNRLYWYRQTLGQGPEFLTYFQNEAQLEKSRLLSDRFSAERPKGSFSTLEIQRTEQGDSAMYLCASSYNSYGYTFGSGTRLTVV.

V usage is TRBV6-6 and J usage is TRBJ1-1, with D uncertain. CDR1 and CDR2 from the germline V gene are MNHNY and SVGAGI (reference sequence). Deletions cut 0 bases from V and 1 base from J, with 9 bases between. This CDR3 region has 15 residues. The CDR3 protein is CASSYSRSPNTEAFF. As DNA, the CDR3 is TGTGCCAGCAGTTACTCACGCAGTCCGAACACTGAAGCTTTCTTT.

The sample holds a few counts of this clone. The chain employs TRBV5-4 and TRBJ2-1, with 7 bases fitting TRBD1. Losses at the gene ends were 5 bases for V and 8 bases for J; bases not matched to a gene: 13. The germline gives CDR1 SGHNT, CDR2 YYREEE (reference sequence). The CDR3 extends over 15 amino acids. In DNA form, the CDR3 reads TGTGCCAGCAGTCCCGACAGGGCAGGAAAACATGAGCAGTTCTTC. Protein product: CASSPDRAGKHEQFF.

V gene TRBV27 combines with J gene TRBJ1-1; the D is unclear. V lost 1 base and J 1 base, leaving 4 bases between the germline ends. Germline values: CDR1 MNHEY, CDR2 SMNVEV (reference sequence). CDR3 length equals 13 residues. The CDR3 spells CASSLYRNTEAFF. CDR3 bases: TGTGCCAGCAGTTTATACAGGAACACTGAAGCTTTCTTT.

Only a few counts were recorded for this clone. The chain carries TRBV7-9 and TRBJ2-3; 9 nucleotides match TRBD1. This CDR3 spans 14 amino acids. Germline V gives CDR1 SEHNR, CDR2 FQNEAQ (reference sequence). Trimming at V came to 4 bases and at J to 4 bases, leaving 3 bases not matched to a gene. CDR3 sequence (DNA): TGTGCCAGCAGCTACGGACAGGGGCCAGATACGCAGTATTTT. The encoded protein is CASSYGQGPDTQYF.

The gene calls are TRBV2 and TRBJ2-6; D not certain. The CDR3 spans 13 residues. V lost 10 bases, J lost 0 bases, and 7 bases lay in between. Per the germline V gene, CDR1 is SNHLY and CDR2 is FYNNEI. CDR3 sequence (DNA): TGTGCCACCGCGAGCTCTGGGGCCAACGTCCTGACTTTC. Its protein is CATASSGANVLTF.

The chain uses TRBV6-5 and TRBJ2-1; D is unresolved. V lost 7 bases to trimming and J lost 9 bases, with 10 bases between them. The CDR3 has 11 residues. Germline CDR1 and CDR2: MNHEY and SVGAGI. The CDR3 DNA follows: TGTGCCAGCAACCGACACACTGAGCAGTTCTTC. Residues: CASNRHTEQFF.

The chain combines TRBV12-5 with TRBJ2-2; 8 bases agree with TRBD1. V lost 1 base and J lost 4; bases outside the gene matches: 5. Germline assignment: CDR1 LGHNT and CDR2 FRNRAP. This CDR3 has 16 amino acids. The CDR3 here is CASGLGSTGVTGELFF. CDR3 bases: TGTGCTAGTGGTTTGGGATCGACAGGGGTCACCGGGGAGCTGTTTTTT.

The V call is TRBV9, the J call TRBJ1-1; TRBD1 is a possible D gene (6 bases). V was pared by 3 bases and J by 1 base, with 13 bases between. The CDR3 is 15 residues long. CDR1 and CDR2 from the germline V gene are SGDLS and YYNGEE. CDR3 region: CASSARTDPNTEAFF. The CDR3, as DNA: TGTGCCAGCAGCGCTCGGACAGATCCGAACACTGAAGCTTTCTTT.

In this sample, this clone turned up a few times. The chain has TRBV19 and TRBJ1-4; 7 nucleotides agree with TRBD1. In germline, CDR1 is LNHDA, CDR2 SQIVND (reference sequence). This CDR3 contains 16 residues. J was trimmed by 2 bases and V by 1 base; bases with no gene match: 4. The CDR3 here is CASSIVPGQTNEKLFF. Written as DNA, the CDR3 is TGTGCCAGTAGTATAGTGCCGGGACAGACTAATGAAAAACTGTTTTTT.

This clone showed up just once. This chain joins TRBV3-1 (or the pseudogene TRBV3-2) and TRBJ2-3; 9 bases align to TRBD2. V was pared by 4 bases and J by 0 bases, with 5 bases of the junction left unmatched. The CDR3 is 16 residues long. CDR1 is LGHDT and CDR2 is YNNKEL in the germline V gene (reference sequence). CDR3 sequence: CASSLTSGWSTDTQYF. The CDR3 DNA is TGTGCCAGCAGCCTAACTAGCGGGTGGAGCACAGATACGCAGTATTTT.

A few counts support this clone. V and J are TRBV30 and TRBJ2-2; 12 bases map to TRBD1. There are 17 residues in the CDR3. Unmatched junction bases numbered 12, after V lost 3 bases and J lost 7 bases. Germline loops: CDR1 GTSNPN, CDR2 SVGIG (reference sequence). The CDR3 sequence is CAWRIGGTGGDHGELFF. In DNA, the CDR3 is TGTGCCTGGAGGATAGGAGGGACAGGGGGCGATCACGGGGAGCTGTTTTTT.

The chain joins TRBV30 to TRBJ1-1; 9 bases agree with TRBD1. V shed 4 bases and J 6 bases; nucleotides not matched to a gene: 15. Germline CDR1 GTSNPN, CDR2 SVGIG (reference sequence). This CDR3 region has 16 residues. Here the CDR3 reads CAWTGISDRGVPEAFF. The CDR3 DNA reads as TGTGCCTGGACCGGTATTTCGGACAGGGGAGTGCCTGAAGCTTTCTTT. The whole variable domain, remainder taken from reference TRBV30 and TRBJ1-1, is SQTIHQWPATLVQPVGSPLSLECTVEGTSNPNLYWYRQAAGRGLQLLFYSVGIGQISSEVPQNLSASRPQDRQFILSSKKLLLSDSGFYLCAWTGISDRGVPEAFFGQGTRLTVV.

The chain uses TRBV11-3 and TRBJ2-7; D is perhaps TRBD1 (5 bases). The CDR3 is made up of 13 amino acids. V was shortened by 3 bases and J by 1 base, with 7 bases between the two germline ends. Germline V gene lookup returns CDR1 SGHNT and CDR2 YENEEA. The CDR3, as DNA: TGTGCCAGCAGCTTCAGGGCATCCTACGAGCAGTACTTC. This sequence encodes CASSFRASYEQYF.

Remarks on this clone: Other DNA sequences in this sample translate to the same CDR3. The chain couples TRBV14 to TRBJ1-5, with 7 bases that match TRBD1. Unmatched junction bases numbered 5, after V lost 4 bases and J lost 2 bases. Germline CDR1 is SGHDN and CDR2 is FVKESK. CDR3 length: 15 residues. CDR3 amino acids: CASSPAGTGNQPQHF. As DNA, the CDR3 is TGTGCCAGCAGCCCCGCCGGGACAGGCAATCAGCCCCAGCATTTT.

The gene calls are TRBV6-5 and TRBJ1-2; 9 positions match TRBD1. From germline, CDR1 is MNHEY and CDR2 SVGAGI. V lost 4 bases to trimming and J lost 6 bases; unmatched junction nucleotides: 9. The CDR3 loop spans 15 amino acids. The CDR3 region has the DNA TGTGCCAGCAGTTTCAATACCGGGACAGGGAATGGCTACACCTTC. Its protein product is CASSFNTGTGNGYTF.

The genes are TRBV3-1 (or the pseudogene TRBV3-2) and TRBJ1-5, with TRBD1 matching 12 bases. The CDR3 is made up of 16 amino acids. Germline CDR1 and CDR2: LGHDT and YNNKEL (reference sequence). V shed 1 base and J 7 bases; nucleotides not matched to a gene: 5. DNA of the CDR3: TGTGCCAGCAGCCAAGCGGGACAGGGGGCCTCGCAGCCCCAGCATTTT. Protein sequence: CASSQAGQGASQPQHF.

This chain links TRBV7-9 with TRBJ2-1, with unresolved D. Germline loops: CDR1 SEHNR, CDR2 FQNEAQ (reference sequence). The CDR3 covers 13 residues. V shed 4 bases and J shed 3 bases, with 7 bases lying between them. The CDR3 sequence is CASSSNHYNEQFF. CDR3 nucleotide sequence: TGTGCCAGCAGCTCTAACCACTACAATGAGCAGTTCTTC.